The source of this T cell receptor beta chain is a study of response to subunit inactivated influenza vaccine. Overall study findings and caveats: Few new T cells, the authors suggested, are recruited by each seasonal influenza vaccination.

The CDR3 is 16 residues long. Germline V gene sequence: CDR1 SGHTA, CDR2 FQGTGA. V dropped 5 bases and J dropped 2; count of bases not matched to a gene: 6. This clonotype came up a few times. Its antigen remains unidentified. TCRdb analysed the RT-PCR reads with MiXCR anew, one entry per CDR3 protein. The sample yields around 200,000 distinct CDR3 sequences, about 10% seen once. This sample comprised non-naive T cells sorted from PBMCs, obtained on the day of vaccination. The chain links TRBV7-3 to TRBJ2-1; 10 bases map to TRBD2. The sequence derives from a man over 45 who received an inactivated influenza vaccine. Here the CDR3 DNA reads TGTGCCAGCAGCCCACGTAGCGGGAGGACCTACAATGAGCAGTTCTTC. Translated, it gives CASSPRSGRTYNEQFF. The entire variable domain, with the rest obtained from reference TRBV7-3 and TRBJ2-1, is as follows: GAGVSQTPSNKVTEKGKYVELRCDPISGHTALYWYRQSLGQGPEFLIYFQGTGAADDSGLPNDRFFAVRPEGSVSTLKIQRTERGDSAVYLCASSPRSGRTYNEQFFGPGTRLTVL.